There are many counts of the clone carrying this T cell receptor beta chain. Its antigen is unknown. This sample is part of a study of T cells after yellow fever vaccination. Study-wide results and limits: Bulk-population clonotypes that are abundant could appear as contaminants in FACS-sorted repertoires. Subsequent to the booster, the majority of primary-vaccination clones reappeared (around 97% CD4, 70% to 90% CD8).

Production of TCR cDNA was by 5'RACE template switching, which also added a universal primer site and UMIs. Using its own MiXCR run on the 5' RACE reads, TCRdb lists one record per CDR3 protein. The repertoire includes 150,000 to 200,000 distinct CDR3 sequences, approximately 6.7% of them detected once, and approximately 2.4% sits in the top ten. This CDR3 has 14 residues. V trimming: 8 bases; J trimming: 0 bases; junction bases outside the gene matches: 7. Germline CDR1 is MDHEN and CDR2 is SYDVKM. The rearrangement uses TRBV28 and TRBJ2-7; 7 bases are a match to TRBD1. Material: CD4+ T cells sorted from PBMCs, obtained 5 days after the first yellow fever vaccination. The clonotype originates from a man younger than 35 who received the YFV17D yellow fever vaccine. Here the CDR3 reads CASQSGTASYEQYV. The CDR3 nucleotides read TGTGCCAGCCAGTCCGGGACAGCCTCCTACGAGCAGTACGTC.